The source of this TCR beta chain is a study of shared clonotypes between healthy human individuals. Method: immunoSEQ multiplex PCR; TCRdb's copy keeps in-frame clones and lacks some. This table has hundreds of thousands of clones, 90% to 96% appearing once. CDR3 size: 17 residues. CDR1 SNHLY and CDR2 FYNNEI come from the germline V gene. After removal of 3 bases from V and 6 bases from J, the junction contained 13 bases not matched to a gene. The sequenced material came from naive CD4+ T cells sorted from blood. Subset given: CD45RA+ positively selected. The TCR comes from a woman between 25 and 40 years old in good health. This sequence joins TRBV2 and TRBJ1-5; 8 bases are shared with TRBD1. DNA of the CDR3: TGTGCCAGCAGTGACGGTTTACCAGGGGGCGCAGGTCAGCCCCAGCATTTT. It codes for CASSDGLPGGAGQPQHF.